The 25 T cell receptor beta chains below all came from one sample that was sequenced in a study of T cells in localized non-small cell lung cancer. The assay was immunoSEQ multiplex PCR, and TCRdb's table has in-frame clones only and misses some. The sample holds approximately 24,000 clones, around 90% seen once. Sequencing was performed on peripheral blood, taken before any cancer treatment. The source of these receptors is a female donor older than 55 with stage II squamous cell lung carcinoma.

For this clone: An end of the junction does not agree with germline; a read error may underlie this. This chain joins TRBV5-1 and TRBJ2-7; the match to TRBD2 covers 9 bases. This CDR3 region has 14 residues. In germline, CDR1 is SGHRS, CDR2 YFSETQ. CDR3 nucleotide sequence: TGTGCCAGCAGCTTGGCTTCTAGCGGGGACGAGCAGTACTTC. Translation: CASSLASSGDEQYF.

The chain uses TRBV2 and TRBJ2-7; 7 bases agree with TRBD1. The J segment lost 3 bases and the V segment lost 3 bases, leaving 14 bases of the junction unmatched. This CDR3 region has 17 residues. Germline assignment: CDR1 SNHLY and CDR2 FYNNEI. The CDR3 DNA follows: TGTGCCAGCAGTGATCCTTCGACAGGGCAGACCCACTACGAGCAGTACTTC. This translates into CASSDPSTGQTHYEQYF.

The J gene is TRBJ1-2, the V gene TRBV12-5, with a possible D match to TRBD1 (5 bases). V dropped 6 bases and J dropped 3 bases, with 17 bases sitting between them. In germline, CDR1 is LGHNT, CDR2 FRNRAP. The CDR3 consists of 15 residues. In nucleotides, the CDR3 is TGTGCTAGTGGCCCTGATGGGGCAGGGCACTATGGCTACACCTTC. Residues: CASGPDGAGHYGYTF.

The rearrangement links TRBV27 to TRBJ2-2; 12 bases are shared with TRBD2. The V and J ends lost 4 bases and 3 bases, in that order; junction bases with no gene match: 12. This CDR3 has 19 residues. CDR1 and CDR2 (germline): MNHEY, SMNVEV (reference sequence). The CDR3 DNA follows: TGTGCCAGCAGTTCCCCGACTAGCGGGGGTCGGAGGGACACCGGGGAGCTGTTTTTT. It yields the protein CASSSPTSGGRRDTGELFF.

The chain links TRBV11-3 to TRBJ2-3; D is ambiguous. This CDR3 region has 12 residues. V lost 6 bases, J lost 2 bases, and 6 bases lay in between. From germline, CDR1 is SGHNT and CDR2 YENEEA. In DNA form, the CDR3 reads TGTGCCAGCAGTCATTACACAGATACGCAGTATTTT. This sequence encodes CASSHYTDTQYF.

The chain recombines TRBV19 with TRBJ1-5; D is undetermined. The CDR3 is made up of 13 amino acids. V lost 7 bases to trimming and J lost 4 bases, with 11 bases between them. Germline V gene lookup returns CDR1 LNHDA and CDR2 SQIVND (reference sequence). The CDR3 nucleotides read TGTGCCAGTAAGGCCCGGCGAAATCAGCCCCAGCATTTT. This codes for CASKARRNQPQHF. Supplemented by reference TRBV19 and TRBJ1-5, the full variable domain reads DGGITQSPKYLFRKEGQNVTLSCEQNLNHDAMYWYRQDPGQGLRLIYYSQIVNDFQKGDIAEGYSVSREKKESFPLTVTSAQKNPTAFYLCASKARRNQPQHFGDGTRLSIL.

This chain connects TRBV7-9 to TRBJ1-1, with D tentatively TRBD1 (5 bases). Germline loops: CDR1 SEHNR, CDR2 FQNEAQ (reference sequence). The CDR3 totals 14 residues. Deletions cut 1 base from V and 6 bases from J, with 12 bases between. CDR3 bases: TGTGCCAGCAGCTTAGTGACAGAAATCGCTGAAGCTTTCTTT. This gives the protein CASSLVTEIAEAFF.

This chain joins TRBV27 and TRBJ2-1; tentatively, D is TRBD1 (6 bases). V lost 7 bases and J 0 bases, leaving 16 bases between the germline ends. Germline V gene lookup returns CDR1 MNHEY and CDR2 SMNVEV (reference sequence). The CDR3 has 16 amino acids. This CDR3 is CASIPTGMSSYNEQFF. The CDR3 DNA sequence: TGTGCCAGCATTCCGACAGGAATGAGCTCCTACAATGAGCAGTTCTTC.

CDR3 sequence (DNA): TGTGCCAGCTCACCACCGAGGGCAGGGGGCAGCTATGGCTACACCTTC. Translated, it gives CASSPPRAGGSYGYTF. The V call is TRBV18, the J call TRBJ1-2, with 8 bases matching TRBD1. The CDR3 totals 16 residues. After removal of 0 bases from V and 4 bases from J, the junction contained 7 bases not matched to a gene. Germline loops: CDR1 KGHSH, CDR2 LQKENI.

The chain is built from TRBV4-1 and TRBJ2-3, with TRBD2 matching over 13 bases. With 1 base clipped from V and 2 bases from J, the junction kept 6 bases outside the gene matches. The CDR3 sequence is 18 residues long. Germline lookup yields CDR1 MGHRA and CDR2 YSYEKL. The chain's CDR3 is CASSQGQGLAGLTDTQYF. DNA for the CDR3: TGCGCCAGCAGCCAAGGGCAGGGACTAGCGGGGCTCACAGATACGCAGTATTTT.

V usage is TRBV18 and J usage is TRBJ2-7; no clear D gene. The germline V and J ends were trimmed by 0 bases and 3 bases, with 9 bases remaining between them. The CDR3 covers 14 residues. CDR1 KGHSH and CDR2 LQKENI come from the germline V gene. The CDR3 loop is CASSPPNSVYEQYF. In DNA, the CDR3 is TGTGCCAGCTCACCACCGAATTCAGTCTACGAGCAGTACTTC.

The chain recombines TRBV7-9 with TRBJ1-4; 8 bases match TRBD1. Trimming removed 9 bases from V and 2 bases from J; junction bases left unmatched: 8. The CDR3 spans 15 residues. CDR1 is SEHNR and CDR2 is FQNEAQ in the germline V gene (reference sequence). The CDR3 loop is CARGGQGITNEKLFF. The CDR3, as DNA: TGTGCCAGGGGCGGACAGGGAATTACTAATGAAAAACTGTTTTTT.

The chain uses TRBV9 and TRBJ2-1; 9 nucleotides line up with TRBD2. V lost 2 bases to trimming and J lost 6 bases; unmatched junction nucleotides: 6. CDR1 and CDR2 (germline): SGDLS, YYNGEE. The CDR3 has 15 amino acids. CDR3 bases: TGTGCCAGCAGCGTTCACCTAGCGGGAACCAATGAGCAGTTCTTC. Translated: CASSVHLAGTNEQFF.

As concerns this clone: Mismatch with germline at one junction end may stem from a read error. At the DNA level, this CDR3 is encoded by other sequences in the same sample as well. The chain carries TRBV7-6 and TRBJ2-5; a possible D gene is TRBD1 (6 bases). Germline V gene data show CDR1 as SGHVS and CDR2 as FNYEAQ. This CDR3 spans 17 amino acids. This chain's CDR3 is CASSLEWGKRGTETQYF. For the CDR3, the DNA is TGCGCCAGCAGCTTAGAGTGGGGGAAAAGGGGGACGGAGACCCAGTACTTC.

The V gene is TRBV4-3, the J gene TRBJ2-3; no reliable D call. V was shortened by 3 bases and J by 0 bases, with 10 bases between the two germline ends. CDR1 and CDR2 from the germline V gene are LGHNA and YSLEER. CDR3 length: 15 amino acids. The CDR3 spells CASSHRTVSTDTQYF. DNA for the CDR3: TGCGCCAGCAGCCATAGGACGGTTAGCACAGATACGCAGTATTTT.

V usage is TRBV15 and J usage is TRBJ2-2, with 12 positions matching TRBD1. This CDR3 has 15 residues. CDR1 is LNHNV, CDR2 YYDKDF, per germline (reference sequence). J gave up 6 bases and V 6 bases, and 5 bases lay outside the gene matches. CDR3 nucleotides: TGTGCCACCAGGGGACAGGGGGCTGGGCCCGGGGAGCTGTTTTTT. Protein: CATRGQGAGPGELFF.

The chain links TRBV27 to TRBJ2-5; a weak D match, TRBD2 (5 bases). Near its end, the DNA agrees better with TRBJ2-7, so the J call may be wrong. This CDR3 comprises 13 residues. Germline CDR1 reads MNHEY; CDR2 reads SMNVEV (reference sequence). The CDR3 region is CASRGRGSIEQYF. CDR3 in DNA: TGTGCCAGCAGGGGGAGAGGGTCAATCGAGCAGTACTTC.

The chain uses TRBV10-1 and TRBJ2-3; 10 bases fit TRBD1. This CDR3 has 14 residues. Germline V gives CDR1 WNHNN, CDR2 SYGVQD (reference sequence). J gave up 2 bases and V 6 bases, and 2 bases lay outside the gene matches. The CDR3 here is CASSGTGVTDTQYF. In DNA form, the CDR3 reads TGCGCCAGCAGCGGGACAGGGGTCACAGATACGCAGTATTTT.

The CDR3 bases are TGTGCCAGCAGTGGGTTCCCGAACTCGGGTCATGAGCAGTTCTTC. It translates to CASSGFPNSGHEQFF. This chain links TRBV2 with TRBJ2-1; D unresolved. The CDR3 has 15 residues. CDR1 and CDR2 from the germline V gene are SNHLY and FYNNEI. Trimming pared 4 bases from V and 8 bases from J, leaving 18 bases between.

The chain combines TRBV19 with TRBJ2-3, with no clear D. Per germline, CDR1 LNHDA and CDR2 SQIVND (reference sequence). The ends were cut back, 3 bases at V and 2 bases at J, with 12 bases in the middle. The CDR3 totals 15 residues. CDR3 bases: TGTGCCAGTAGTATTTCCCGAGCCTTCACAGATACGCAGTATTTT. This codes for CASSISRAFTDTQYF.

V usage is TRBV29-1 and J usage is TRBJ2-3; D possibly corresponds to TRBD2 (6 bases). Trimming removed 3 bases at V and 1 base at J, with 20 bases between. Germline loops: CDR1 SQVTM, CDR2 ANQGSEA. The CDR3 spans 17 residues. The CDR3 coding sequence is TGCAGCGTTGAGAGGGGCGGGACTTCTCGGGGCACAGATACGCAGTATTTT. Its protein product is CSVERGGTSRGTDTQYF.

This rearrangement joins TRBV4-2 to TRBJ2-6; tentative D call: TRBD1 (6 bases). From germline, CDR1 is LGHNA and CDR2 YNFKEQ. Trimming shortened V by 0 bases and J by 0 bases, and 12 bases separated the two germline ends. The CDR3 consists of 18 residues. In DNA form, the CDR3 reads TGTGCCAGCAGCCAAGATGGGACAACGAACTCTGGGGCCAACGTCCTGACTTTC. This translates into CASSQDGTTNSGANVLTF.

Only a few counts were recorded for this clone. J is TRBJ2-1 and V is TRBV5-1, with D unclear. The V and J ends lost 4 bases and 3 bases respectively, with 14 bases between them. The CDR3 is 15 amino acids. Germline V CDR1 and CDR2: SGHRS, YFSETQ. This CDR3 is CASSPVVADYNEQFF. As DNA, the CDR3 is TGCGCCAGCAGCCCGGTGGTAGCTGACTACAATGAGCAGTTCTTC.

V usage is TRBV6-1 and J usage is TRBJ2-1; a possible D gene is TRBD2 (6 bases). The CDR3 has 15 residues. The V gene lost 4 bases and the J gene lost 4 bases, with 14 bases spanning the gap. CDR1 MNHNS and CDR2 SASEGT come from the germline V gene. The CDR3, as DNA: TGTGCCAGCAGTGTGTTCGAGCGGGTGTACAATGAGCAGTTCTTC. Its translation: CASSVFERVYNEQFF.

The CDR3 nucleotides read TGTGCCAGCAGCTTAATAGATGGGGCCCAGTTCTTC. Its protein is CASSLIDGAQFF. The chain carries TRBV11-1 and TRBJ2-1; D is possibly TRBD1 (5 bases). The CDR3 has 12 residues. V shed 2 bases and J shed 13 bases, with 12 bases lying between them. Germline CDR1 and CDR2: SGHAT and FQDESV (reference sequence).